A selection of T cell receptor beta chains follows, all from one sample in a study of blood T cell repertoires in COVID-19. TCRdb keeps only in-frame clones here, not all; method: immunoSEQ multiplex PCR. The sample has about 330,000 clones; 88% are singletons. The specimen sequenced was PBMCs or T cells enriched from blood (not recorded which). The origin of the receptors is a man between 25 and 39 years old who had recovered from COVID-19. The CDR3 runs from the conserved cysteine through the conserved F or W. The D gene is left open where the match is weak. Rows may omit the clone size; those that give it use once, few, many or a size class.

abundance: .
d_gene: .
v_gene: TRBV28
j_gene: TRBJ2-2
CDR3aa: CASSRLLNTGELFF
CDR3nt: TGTGCCAGCTCTCGACTTCTAAACACCGGGGAGCTGTTTTTT

abundance: .
d_gene: .
v_gene: TRBV4-1
j_gene: TRBJ1-1
CDR3aa: CASSQDPGNTEAFF
CDR3nt: TGCGCCAGCAGCCAAGACCCGGGGAACACTGAAGCTTTCTTT

abundance: once
d_gene: TRBD2
v_gene: TRBV3-1/TRBV3-2
j_gene: TRBJ2-5
CDR3aa: CASSHTSGAQETQYF
CDR3nt: TGTGCCAGCAGCCATACAAGCGGGGCGCAAGAGACCCAGTACTTC

abundance: .
d_gene: TRBD2
v_gene: TRBV30
j_gene: TRBJ2-3
CDR3aa: CAWTSGVPDTQYF
CDR3nt: TGTGCCTGGACTAGCGGGGTCCCAGATACGCAGTATTTT

abundance: once
d_gene: .
v_gene: TRBV19
j_gene: TRBJ2-2
CDR3aa: CASRPPGTLNTGELFF
CDR3nt: TGTGCCAGTAGGCCCCCCGGGACACTTAACACCGGGGAGCTGTTTTTT

abundance: once
d_gene: TRBD2
v_gene: TRBV30
j_gene: TRBJ2-5
CDR3aa: CAWTRTSGQETQYF
CDR3nt: TGTGCCTGGACGAGGACTAGCGGACAAGAGACCCAGTACTTC

abundance: .
d_gene: TRBD1
v_gene: TRBV27
j_gene: TRBJ1-6
CDR3aa: CASSLSTGVNSPLHF
CDR3nt: TGTGCCAGCAGTTTATCGACAGGGGTGAATTCACCCCTCCACTTT

abundance: .
d_gene: TRBD1
v_gene: TRBV12-3/TRBV12-4
j_gene: TRBJ1-2
CDR3aa: CASSFSGQGAATF
CDR3nt: TGTGCCAGCAGTTTTTCGGGACAGGGGGCCGCCACCTTC

abundance: .
d_gene: .
v_gene: TRBV3-1/TRBV3-2
j_gene: TRBJ1-1
CDR3aa: CASSQEATLTRRWAFF
CDR3nt: TGTGCCAGCAGCCAAGAGGCCACTCTGACCCGGCGGTGGGCTTTCTTT

abundance: .
d_gene: .
v_gene: TRBV12-3/TRBV12-4
j_gene: TRBJ2-3
CDR3aa: CATSFGTDTQYF
CDR3nt: TGTGCCACCAGTTTCGGCACAGATACGCAGTATTTT

abundance: .
d_gene: TRBD1
v_gene: TRBV5-1
j_gene: TRBJ2-5
CDR3aa: CASSRTGEEETQYF
CDR3nt: TGCGCCAGCAGCCGGACAGGGGAGGAAGAGACCCAGTACTTC

abundance: .
d_gene: .
v_gene: TRBV9
j_gene: TRBJ2-5
CDR3aa: CASSGDQGLRETQYF
CDR3nt: TGTGCCAGCAGCGGGGATCAGGGGTTGCGGGAGACCCAGTACTTC

abundance: .
d_gene: .
v_gene: TRBV5-1
j_gene: TRBJ2-1
CDR3aa: CASSLVVSGSVDGQFF
CDR3nt: TGCGCCAGCAGCTTGGTTGTTTCGGGGTCTGTCGATGGGCAGTTCTTC

abundance: .
d_gene: .
v_gene: TRBV7-2
j_gene: TRBJ2-5
CDR3aa: CASSLASRETQYF
CDR3nt: TGTGCCAGCAGCTTAGCGTCCAGGGAGACCCAGTACTTC

abundance: .
d_gene: TRBD1
v_gene: TRBV7-3
j_gene: TRBJ1-5
CDR3aa: CASSPRHRGTGNQPQHF
CDR3nt: TGTGCCAGCAGCCCAAGACACAGGGGGACTGGTAATCAGCCCCAGCATTTT

abundance: once
d_gene: TRBD1
v_gene: TRBV15
j_gene: TRBJ1-1
CDR3aa: CATSRGQGGTEAFF
CDR3nt: TGTGCCACCAGCAGAGGACAGGGAGGCACTGAAGCTTTCTTT

abundance: .
d_gene: .
v_gene: TRBV6-5
j_gene: TRBJ1-1
CDR3aa: CASRSDRKNTEAFF
CDR3nt: TGTGCCAGCAGGTCGGACAGAAAGAACACTGAAGCTTTCTTT

abundance: .
d_gene: TRBD2
v_gene: TRBV27
j_gene: TRBJ2-3
CDR3aa: CASSLLSGSSTDTQYF
CDR3nt: TGTGCCAGCAGTTTACTTAGCGGGTCCAGCACAGATACGCAGTATTTT

abundance: .
d_gene: .
v_gene: TRBV20-1
j_gene: TRBJ2-1
CDR3aa: CSEPQGNEQFF
CDR3nt: TGCAGTGAACCACAGGGCAATGAGCAGTTCTTC

abundance: .
d_gene: .
v_gene: TRBV9
j_gene: TRBJ2-1
CDR3aa: CASSVDPGSNNEQFF
CDR3nt: TGTGCCAGCAGCGTAGACCCAGGGTCCAACAATGAGCAGTTCTTC

abundance: few
d_gene: TRBD1
v_gene: TRBV28
j_gene: TRBJ1-6
CDR3aa: CASSAPMTGLGDSPLHF
CDR3nt: TGTGCCAGCAGTGCCCCGATGACAGGGTTAGGGGATTCACCCCTCCACTTT

abundance: .
d_gene: .
v_gene: TRBV19
j_gene: TRBJ1-1
CDR3aa: CASSAGRYTEAFF
CDR3nt: TGTGCCTCGTCGGCGGGGCGGTACACTGAAGCTTTCTTT

abundance: .
d_gene: .
v_gene: TRBV6-5
j_gene: TRBJ1-1
CDR3aa: CASSFTMNTEAFF
CDR3nt: TGTGCCAGCAGTTTTACTATGAACACTGAAGCTTTCTTT

abundance: once
d_gene: TRBD1
v_gene: TRBV19
j_gene: TRBJ1-5
CDR3aa: CASSTHVGQGDQPQHF
CDR3nt: TGTGCCAGTAGTACTCACGTTGGACAGGGAGATCAGCCCCAGCATTTT

abundance: .
d_gene: TRBD1
v_gene: TRBV15
j_gene: TRBJ1-2
CDR3aa: CATSRETGDHGYTF
CDR3nt: TGTGCCACCAGCAGGGAGACAGGGGACCATGGCTACACCTTC

abundance: once
d_gene: TRBD1
v_gene: TRBV27
j_gene: TRBJ1-4
CDR3aa: CASSLRFRGLNEKLFF
CDR3nt: TGTGCCAGCAGTTTAAGGTTCAGGGGGCTTAATGAAAAACTGTTTTTT